The entry below gives a single TCR beta chain sequence along with its context. Each CDR3 protein gets one entry after TCRdb re-called the RT-PCR reads with MiXCR. Of around 700,000 distinct CDR3 sequences listed, 14% are singletons. This receptor was taken from a female donor in good health, serving as a healthy control. Sequenced: memory CD4+ T cells from blood.

CDR3 bases: TGCAGTGTCCCAGGGGTTGGTGCAGATACGCAGTATTTT. As protein: CSVPGVGADTQYF. This chain uses TRBV20-1 with TRBJ2-3; possible D gene TRBD1, 6 bases. V was clipped by 7 bases and J by 4 bases, with 15 bases between them. The CDR3 spans 13 residues. From germline, CDR1 is DFQATT and CDR2 SNEGSKA (reference sequence).